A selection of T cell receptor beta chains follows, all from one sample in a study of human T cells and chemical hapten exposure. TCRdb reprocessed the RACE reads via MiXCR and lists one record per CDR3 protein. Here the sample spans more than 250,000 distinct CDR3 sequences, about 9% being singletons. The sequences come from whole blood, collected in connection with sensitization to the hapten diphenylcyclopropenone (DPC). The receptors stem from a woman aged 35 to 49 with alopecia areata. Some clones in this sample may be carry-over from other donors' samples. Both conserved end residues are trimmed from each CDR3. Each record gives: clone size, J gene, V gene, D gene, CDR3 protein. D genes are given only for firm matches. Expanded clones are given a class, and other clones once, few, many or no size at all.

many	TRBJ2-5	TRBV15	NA	ATSRDGGGGETQY
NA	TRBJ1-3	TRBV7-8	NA	ASSLNPGHLGNTIY
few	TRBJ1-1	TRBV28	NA	ASSLSRGNTEAF
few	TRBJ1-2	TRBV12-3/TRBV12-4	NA	ASSDRYGYYT
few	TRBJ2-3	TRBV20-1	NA	SAAPPGRPTQY
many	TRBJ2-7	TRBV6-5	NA	ASGEVREQY
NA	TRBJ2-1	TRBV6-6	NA	ASSRGPRPF
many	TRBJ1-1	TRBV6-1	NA	ASSETGNTEAF
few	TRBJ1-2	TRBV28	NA	ASSHDRDTYGYT
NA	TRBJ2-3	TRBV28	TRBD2	VSSPGLAGGSPSQY
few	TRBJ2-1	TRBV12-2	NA	ASRLGGSSGLGMRRNEQF
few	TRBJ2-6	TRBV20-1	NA	SAREHSGANVLT
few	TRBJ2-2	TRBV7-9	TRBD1	ASRTTGGSGELF
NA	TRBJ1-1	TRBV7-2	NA	ASSLGGIVGEAF
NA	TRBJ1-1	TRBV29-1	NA	SAWDTEAF
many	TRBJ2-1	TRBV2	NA	ASSGRSLEFNEQF
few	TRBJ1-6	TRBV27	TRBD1	ASTIGGQHNSPLH
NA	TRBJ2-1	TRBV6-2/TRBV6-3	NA	ASSTPGTGQF
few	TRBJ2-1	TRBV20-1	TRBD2	SATASGTYNEQF
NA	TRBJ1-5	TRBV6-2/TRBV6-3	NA	ASRSHREANQPQH
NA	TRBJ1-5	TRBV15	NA	ATSRDRTGNQPQH
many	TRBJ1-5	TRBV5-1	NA	ASSPGARGRAGQPQH
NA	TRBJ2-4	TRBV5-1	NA	ALTAPLAKNIQY
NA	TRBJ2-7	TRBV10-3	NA	AIRPGSNQGEQY